This T cell receptor beta chain was identified during a study of T cell responses to AZD1222 COVID-19 vaccine. The assay was immunoSEQ multiplex PCR, and TCRdb's table has in-frame clones only and misses some. The sample yields about 190,000 clones, roughly 93% seen once. With respect to this clone: Its antigen is still unknown.

V was trimmed by 7 bases and J by 4 bases, leaving 13 bases between them. CDR1 is SEHNR, CDR2 FQNEAQ, per germline (reference sequence). CDR3 size: 13 residues. Study-wide findings and caveats: Regions left unmutated in variants are reportedly the target of nearly half of spike-specific TCRs.

The gene calls are TRBV7-9 and TRBJ1-1, with a possible D match to TRBD1 (5 bases). This receptor was identified in an adult in good health. The sequencing here drew on peripheral blood, taken on day 0 of AZD1222 vaccination. The CDR3 DNA follows: TGTGCCAGCAACCTCCGGGGGGTCACTGAAGCTTTCTTT. Translation gives CASNLRGVTEAFF.